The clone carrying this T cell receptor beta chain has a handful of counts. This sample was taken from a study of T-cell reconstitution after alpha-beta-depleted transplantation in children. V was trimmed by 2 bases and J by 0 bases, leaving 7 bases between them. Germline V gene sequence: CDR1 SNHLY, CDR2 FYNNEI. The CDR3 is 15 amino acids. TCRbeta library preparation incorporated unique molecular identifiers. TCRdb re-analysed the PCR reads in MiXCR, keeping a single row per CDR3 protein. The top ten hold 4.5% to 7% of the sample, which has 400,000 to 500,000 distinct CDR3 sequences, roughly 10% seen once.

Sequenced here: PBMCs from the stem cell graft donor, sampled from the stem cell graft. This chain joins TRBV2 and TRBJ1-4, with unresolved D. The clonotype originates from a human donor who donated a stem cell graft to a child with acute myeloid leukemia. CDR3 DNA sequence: TGTGCCAGCAGTGAACAGGCTGCAACTAATGAAAAACTGTTTTTT. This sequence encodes CASSEQAATNEKLFF. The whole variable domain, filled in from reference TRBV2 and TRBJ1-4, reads EPEVTQTPSHQVTQMGQEVILRCVPISNHLYFYWYRQILGQKVEFLVSFYNNEISEKSEIFDDQFSVERPDGSNFTLKIRSTKLEDSAMYFCASSEQAATNEKLFFGSGTQLSVL.